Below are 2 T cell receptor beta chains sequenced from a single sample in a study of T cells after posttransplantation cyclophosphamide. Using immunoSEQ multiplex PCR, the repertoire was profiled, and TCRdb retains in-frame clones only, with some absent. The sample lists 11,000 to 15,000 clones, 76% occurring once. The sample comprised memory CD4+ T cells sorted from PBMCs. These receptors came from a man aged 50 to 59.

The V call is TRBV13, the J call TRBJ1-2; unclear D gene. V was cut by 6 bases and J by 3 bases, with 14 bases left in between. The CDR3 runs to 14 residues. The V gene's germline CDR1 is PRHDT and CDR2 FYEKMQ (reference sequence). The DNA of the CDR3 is TGTGCCAGCAGGAGAGCGGCCGCCTACTATGGCTACACCTTC. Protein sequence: CASRRAAAYYGYTF.

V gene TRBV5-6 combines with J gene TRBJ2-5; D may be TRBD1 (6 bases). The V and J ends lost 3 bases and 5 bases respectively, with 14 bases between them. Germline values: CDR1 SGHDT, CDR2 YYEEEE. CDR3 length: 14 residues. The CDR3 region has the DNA TGTGCCAGCAGCTACACAGGGTCCAGCGAGACCCAGTACTTC. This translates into CASSYTGSSETQYF.